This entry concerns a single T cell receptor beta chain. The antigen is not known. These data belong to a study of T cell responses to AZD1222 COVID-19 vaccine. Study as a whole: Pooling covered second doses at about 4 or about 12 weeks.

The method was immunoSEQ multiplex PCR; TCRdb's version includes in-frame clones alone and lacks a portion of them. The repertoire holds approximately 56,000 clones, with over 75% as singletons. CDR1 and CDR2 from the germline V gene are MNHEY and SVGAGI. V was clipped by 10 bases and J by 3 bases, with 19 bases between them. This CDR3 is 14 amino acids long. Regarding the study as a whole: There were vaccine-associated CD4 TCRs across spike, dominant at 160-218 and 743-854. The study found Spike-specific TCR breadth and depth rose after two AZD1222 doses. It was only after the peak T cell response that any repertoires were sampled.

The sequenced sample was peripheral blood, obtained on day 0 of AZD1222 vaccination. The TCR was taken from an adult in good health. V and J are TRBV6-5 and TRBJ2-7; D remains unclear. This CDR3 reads CATTREASYYEQYF. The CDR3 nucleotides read TGTGCCACGACCCGAGAGGCATCTTACTACGAGCAGTACTTC.